Listed below are T cell receptor beta chains from one sample, sequenced in a study of high-grade serous ovarian cancer treatment subgroups. The data were produced by immunoSEQ multiplex PCR, yet TCRdb's version contains in-frame clones alone and is incomplete. In the table there are over 1,000 clones, 65% to 80% of which are singletons. Sequenced input: tumor tissue. The receptors here all came from a human donor with high-grade serous ovarian cancer. CDR3s include the opening cysteine and the closing phenylalanine or tryptophan. D genes are given only for firm matches. Some rows mark clone size as missing; the rest say once, few, many or name a class of expanded clone.

abundance | d_gene | j_gene | v_gene | CDR3aa | CDR3nt
. | . | TRBJ2-5 | TRBV28 | CASSPPGIPGETQYF | TGTGCCAGCAGTCCGCCCGGGATCCCGGGGGAGACCCAGTACTTC
. | . | TRBJ1-1 | TRBV7-2 | CASSYGRGNTEAFF | TGTGCCAGCAGCTATGGCAGGGGGAACACTGAAGCTTTCTTT
. | TRBD1 | TRBJ1-6 | TRBV6-1 | CASTLRDRVVSPLHF | TGTGCCAGCACTCTCCGGGACAGGGTAGTTTCACCCCTCCACTTT
. | . | TRBJ2-2 | TRBV2 | CASSESHTGELFF | TGTGCCAGCAGTGAAAGTCACACCGGGGAGCTGTTTTTT
. | . | TRBJ2-5 | TRBV13 | CASSLGSVETQYF | TGTGCCAGCAGCTTAGGGTCTGTAGAGACCCAGTACTTC
. | . | TRBJ1-4 | TRBV28 | CASSLPAIPNEKLFF | TGTGCCAGCAGTCTCCCCGCGATTCCTAATGAAAAACTGTTTTTT
few | TRBD1 | TRBJ2-1 | TRBV27 | CASSAKDRVNEQFF | TGTGCCAGCAGTGCGAAAGACAGGGTCAATGAGCAGTTCTTC
. | . | TRBJ1-2 | TRBV28 | CASSLSGQLYGYTF | TGTGCCAGCAGTTTATCCGGACAGCTCTATGGCTACACCTTC
. | . | TRBJ2-3 | TRBV6-5 | CASSFVRATDTQYF | TGTGCCAGCAGTTTCGTCCGAGCCACAGATACGCAGTATTTT
. | . | TRBJ2-7 | TRBV28 | CASSPPGKPVPEQYF | TGTGCCAGCAGTCCGCCAGGGAAACCCGTCCCGGAGCAGTACTTC
. | TRBD1 | TRBJ1-6 | TRBV5-1 | CASSLDGQGDSPLHF | TGCGCCAGCAGCTTGGATGGACAGGGGGACTCACCCCTCCACTTT
. | . | TRBJ1-2 | TRBV29-1 | CSVELGGGVYGYTF | TGCAGCGTTGAATTAGGCGGTGGTGTCTATGGCTACACCTTC
. | . | TRBJ1-1 | TRBV6-5 | CASTPIREVGTEAFF | TGTGCCAGCACCCCCATCAGGGAAGTCGGCACTGAAGCTTTCTTT
. | TRBD1 | TRBJ1-6 | TRBV2 | CASSFGTGNNSPLHF | TGTGCCAGCAGTTTCGGGACAGGGAATAATTCACCCCTCCACTTT
. | TRBD2 | TRBJ2-1 | TRBV27 | CASSGLDAWEQFF | TGTGCCAGCAGTGGACTAGACGCCTGGGAGCAGTTCTTC
. | . | TRBJ1-2 | TRBV30 | CAWSVSDYGYTF | TGTGCCTGGAGTGTTTCCGACTATGGCTACACCTTC
. | . | TRBJ1-1 | TRBV28 | CASSPPGHPNTEAFF | TGTGCCAGCAGTCCCCCAGGACACCCGAACACTGAAGCTTTCTTT